This TCR beta chain was identified during a study of brain T cells in children with intractable seizures. Stated time point: blood from clinic visit 5 months post-surgery; TSC patient then seizure free. Surgery cases with the highest brain T cell transcript signatures were chosen for sequencing. As to this clone: Its specificity is not known.

Study-level results: Only CDR3 sequence similarity suggested viral specificity, without known HCMV serostatus.

Trimming took 1 base from V and 1 from J, leaving 14 bases between them. CDR1 MDHEN and CDR2 SYDVKM come from the germline V gene. This CDR3 has 17 amino acids. Some clones are missing from TCRdb's copy, which holds only in-frame ones; the method was immunoSEQ multiplex PCR. The data hold hundreds of thousands of clones, with over 90% observed a single time. The chain carries TRBV28 and TRBJ2-1; the D call may be TRBD1 or TRBD2 (6 bases each). This specimen consisted of peripheral blood, obtained more than 4 months after surgery. The sequence came from a boy in the first two years of life with tuberous sclerosis and intractable seizures. The CDR3 reads CASSLLWGASSYNEQFF. The CDR3 DNA reads as TGTGCCAGCAGTTTATTATGGGGGGCAAGTTCCTACAATGAGCAGTTCTTC.